This T cell receptor (beta chain) is from a study of sequential checkpoint blockade in melanoma (dated by TCRdb to between 2018 and 2021). Broadly, across the study: In a 1:1 randomization, patients received either first-line nivolumab then ipilimumab (arm A) or ipilimumab then nivolumab (arm B). Both trial sequences were followed by maintenance nivolumab. DNA from 91 pretreatment melanoma tumor samples was subjected to TCRbeta immunosequencing. For 20 to 25 patients, matched tumor biopsies were taken both before treatment and at week 13, after single-agent nivolumab (arm A) or ipilimumab (arm B). The same lesion was the source of approximately 79% of the matched pre- and post-treatment tumor biopsy pairs.

The germline V gene provides CDR1 SGDLS and CDR2 YYNGEE. V trim: 5 bases; J trim: 8 bases; unmatched bases: 10. Including the terminal cysteine and phenylalanine, the CDR3 comprises 15 residues. Only the CDR3 part of the read is kept: 45 bases, read in frame from the first base. Broad study findings and their caveats: Patients whose tumor T-cell fraction and clonality increased by week 13 were about 30 times more likely to achieve clinical benefit. The model for predicting response that combines TCR metrics with mutation burden needs to be validated in larger, independent patient cohorts. Tumor T-cell fraction and clonality were found to correlate with PD-L1 staining and CD8+ T-cell counts but not with mutational load. In the nivolumab-first arm (arm A), an association was found between pretreatment tumor TIL clonality and response (P = .04). Small sample sizes and reduced statistical power limited the within-arm analyses of tumor T-cell fraction.

To note about this clone: Its cognate antigen has yet to be identified. Base qualities are not at hand, and no much larger clone is one base apart.

The immunoSEQ Assay was used to immunosequence TCRbeta CDR3 regions from genomic DNA. Before high-throughput sequencing, the genomic DNA was amplified using bias-controlled multiplex PCR. The original pipeline was this. To quantify the absolute abundance of each unique TCRbeta CDR3 region, the sequences were collapsed and filtered. Clonality was defined as 1 minus Pielou's evenness and was calculated using productive rearrangements only. Tumor T-cell fraction was calculated by normalizing TCRbeta template counts to usable DNA, which was estimated from several housekeeping genes. A previously published method was used to identify clones with significantly greater frequencies in on-treatment samples than in baseline samples. TCRdb stores this immuneACCESS table with in-frame sequences only. Part of the clones is absent; in the studies checked, under half of the shortfall reflects unresolved V genes, and no reason is known for the rest. Clone size and the V and J calls come from that table; the DNA yielded D and trimming. Across this sample there are 15,000 to 20,000 clones, with 73% seen only once. Jointly, the top ten make up 4.8% of the sample.

The treatment or condition label of this sample denotes: randomized to nivolumab then ipilimumab (arm A) or the reverse (arm B). Prior DNA-damaging chemotherapy had not been received by any trial patient. Samples were obtained from patients with melanoma enrolled in CheckMate 064, a randomized, open-label phase II trial of sequential checkpoint blockade. Genomic DNA from formalin-fixed paraffin-embedded (FFPE) tissue samples was used for tumor TCR sequencing. The sequenced sample was tumor tissue (inferred from file names), obtained from a patient given nivolumab and ipilimumab in sequence. The sequence is built from TRBV9 and TRBJ2-1, with 10 bases in between that match TRBD2. The sequence derives from a human donor with melanoma. In nucleotides, the sequence is TGTGCCAGCAGTGAAGAAGCGGGAGGGCCATATGAGCAGTTCTTC. Protein translation: CASSEEAGGPYEQFF.